Shown below are 7 T cell receptor beta chains from a single sample sequenced in a study of T-cell memory formation after mild COVID-19. TCRdb reprocessed the 5' RACE reads via MiXCR and lists one record per CDR3 protein. The table has over 150,000 distinct CDR3 sequences, approximately 17% seen once; the top ten hold about 4%. The sample taken for sequencing was PBMCs or a T cell subset sorted from them (not recorded which). The receptors derive from a man between 18 and 29 years old who had mild COVID-19 (a few samples of this study predate the infection). Cell type and time point are not known.

V is TRBV29-1 and J is TRBJ2-6, with D maybe TRBD1 (6 bases). This CDR3 is 14 amino acids long. The V gene lost 4 bases and the J gene lost 1 base, with 8 bases spanning the gap. From germline, CDR1 is SQVTM and CDR2 ANQGSEA. DNA for the CDR3: TGCAGCGTTGGGCAGGGGTCTGGGGCCAACGTCCTGACTTTC. Amino acid sequence: CSVGQGSGANVLTF.

The rearrangement links TRBV20-1 to TRBJ1-2; tentative D call: TRBD1 (6 bases). Germline V gene data show CDR1 as DFQATT and CDR2 as SNEGSKA (reference sequence). V lost 7 bases and J lost 7, with 16 bases in between. This CDR3 contains 12 residues. The chain's CDR3 is CSVRMTGGGYTF. The CDR3 nucleotides are TGCAGTGTTCGAATGACAGGCGGTGGCTACACCTTC.

The chain carries TRBV20-1 and TRBJ2-3; D call uncertain. Germline CDR1 reads DFQATT; CDR2 reads SNEGSKA (reference sequence). The CDR3 extends over 12 amino acids. Trimming left V 6 bases short and J 5 bases short, with 12 bases between. The CDR3 region is CSAAVGVDTQYF. The CDR3 bases are TGCAGTGCGGCAGTCGGCGTAGATACGCAGTATTTT.

This CDR3 reads CASSLGGQGETGELFF. In DNA form, the CDR3 reads TGTGCCAGCAGCCTAGGGGGACAGGGAGAGACCGGGGAGCTGTTTTTT. The V gene is TRBV7-2, the J gene TRBJ2-2; 9 bases are shared with TRBD1. The junction had 9 bases not matched to a gene; V was cut back by 5 bases and J by 5 bases. This CDR3 is built from 16 residues. Germline assignment: CDR1 SGHTA and CDR2 FQGNSA.

This chain uses TRBV2 with TRBJ2-7, with D possibly TRBD1 on 6 matching bases. The CDR3 has 14 residues. The germline V gene encodes CDR1 SNHLY and CDR2 FYNNEI. Trimming removed 3 bases from V and 8 bases from J, with 17 bases in between. The CDR3 DNA reads TGTGCCAGCAGTGATGTGGGGGCCGGCTTGAAGCAGTACTTC. Translated, it gives CASSDVGAGLKQYF.

This clonotype was picked up a small number of times. J is TRBJ1-1 and V is TRBV9; D not certain. Looked up from germline, CDR1 is SGDLS and CDR2 is YYNGEE. V was cut by 0 bases and J by 0 bases, with 6 bases left in between. The CDR3 extends over 14 amino acids. CDR3 amino acids: CASSVGNMNTEAFF. CDR3 nucleotides: TGTGCCAGCAGCGTAGGGAACATGAACACTGAAGCTTTCTTT. Together with reference TRBV9 and TRBJ1-1, the CDR3 gives the full variable domain: DSGVTQTPKHLITATGQRVTLRCSPRSGDLSVYWYQQSLDQGLQFLIQYYNGEERAKGNILERFSAQQFPDLHSELNLSSLELGDSALYFCASSVGNMNTEAFFGQGTRLTVV.

This clonotype was counted at least ten times. J is TRBJ2-5 and V is TRBV7-2; maybe TRBD2 (6 bases). Germline CDR1 reads SGHTA; CDR2 reads FQGNSA. The CDR3 length is 15 residues. The V end lost 1 base, the J end lost 2 bases, and 11 bases lay between the germline ends. In DNA, the CDR3 is TGTGCCAGCAGCTTAGGGGGCAGCGGGCAAGAGACCCAGTACTTC. Protein sequence: CASSLGGSGQETQYF.